The 17 T cell receptor beta chains below all came from one sample that was sequenced in a study of shared clonotypes between healthy human individuals. CD8 cells classed as naive were CD45RO-negative and positively selected for CCR7, excluding terminally differentiated effector memory CD45RA+ cells. Method: immunoSEQ multiplex PCR; TCRdb's copy keeps in-frame clones and lacks some. There are about 2.1 million clones in the sample; around 93% occur only once, and approximately 1.7% lies in the top ten. The sequenced sample was naive CD8+ T cells from PBMCs. All receptors come from a man younger than 35 in good health. Some clones in this sample may be carry-over from other donors' samples.

The chain uses TRBV2 and TRBJ2-6, with 7 positions matching TRBD1. The length of the CDR3 is 16 residues. J lost 2 bases, V lost 4 bases, and 5 bases had no gene match. Germline-derived CDR1 and CDR2 are SNHLY and FYNNEI. The CDR3 DNA reads TGTGCCAGCAGTGGAGACAGGGAAACTGGGGCCAACGTCCTGACTTTC. This encodes CASSGDRETGANVLTF.

This chain uses TRBV7-6 with TRBJ1-4; D ambiguous. This CDR3 has 14 residues. Germline V lookup: CDR1 SGHVS, CDR2 FNYEAQ. Trimming removed 3 bases at V and 4 bases at J, with 9 bases between. The CDR3 loop is CASSFDRRNEKLFF. The CDR3 DNA is TGTGCCAGCAGCTTTGATCGGCGTAATGAAAAACTGTTTTTT.

J is TRBJ2-1 and V is TRBV2, with D possibly TRBD1 on 6 matching bases. Trimming pared 0 bases from V and 8 bases from J, leaving 20 bases between. Germline assignment: CDR1 SNHLY and CDR2 FYNNEI. The CDR3 spans 17 residues. The CDR3 protein is CASSEASGEYSADEQFF. For the CDR3, the DNA is TGTGCCAGCAGTGAAGCGTCAGGGGAATACTCCGCTGATGAGCAGTTCTTC.

The V and J genes are TRBV28 and TRBJ1-4, with D hard to call. CDR3 length: 15 amino acids. Between the trimmed V and J ends, which lost 5 bases and 4 bases, there was a span of 14 bases. Germline-derived CDR1 and CDR2 are MDHEN and SYDVKM. This CDR3 is CASSPRRRLNEKLFF. CDR3 DNA sequence: TGTGCCAGCAGTCCCCGTCGCAGACTTAATGAAAAACTGTTTTTT. Drawing the rest from reference TRBV28 and TRBJ1-4, the complete variable domain is DVKVTQSSRYLVKRTGEKVFLECVQDMDHENMFWYRQDPGLGLRLIYFSYDVKMKEKGDIPEGYSVSREKKERFSLILESASTNQTSMYLCASSPRRRLNEKLFFGSGTQLSVL.

V is TRBV4-1 and J is TRBJ2-7; D is unresolved. This CDR3 contains 11 residues. V shed 3 bases and J shed 6 bases, with 6 bases lying between them. CDR1 is MGHRA, CDR2 YSYEKL, per germline. CDR3 sequence: CASSHSGEQYF. The CDR3 DNA reads TGCGCCAGCAGCCACTCCGGCGAGCAGTACTTC.

The chain recombines TRBV7-9 with TRBJ1-1; 9 bases fit TRBD1. V shed 5 bases and J 6 bases; nucleotides not matched to a gene: 10. Germline-derived CDR1 and CDR2 are SEHNR and FQNEAQ (reference sequence). The CDR3 loop spans 15 amino acids. The CDR3 sequence is CASSPSGQGLAEAFF. The DNA of the CDR3 is TGTGCCAGCAGCCCGTCGGGACAGGGTCTCGCTGAAGCTTTCTTT.

The chain recombines TRBV29-1 with TRBJ2-4; D perhaps matches TRBD1 (6 bases). CDR1 and CDR2 (germline): SQVTM, ANQGSEA. V lost 6 bases and J lost 2, with 8 bases in between. The CDR3 covers 12 residues. The CDR3 DNA follows: TGCAGCGTGACAGGTTCCAAAAACATTCAGTACTTC. Its translation is CSVTGSKNIQYF.

The CDR3 sequence: CATSGFRDGDRFYNEQFF. DNA for the CDR3: TGTGCCACCAGCGGATTTAGGGACGGGGACAGATTCTACAATGAGCAGTTCTTC. V and J are TRBV15 and TRBJ2-1; 7 positions agree with TRBD1. V trimming: 5 bases; J trimming: 3 bases; junction bases outside the gene matches: 16. The V gene's germline CDR1 is LNHNV and CDR2 YYDKDF (reference sequence). The CDR3 is 18 amino acids. Full variable domain (missing parts from reference TRBV15 and TRBJ2-1): DAMVIQNPRYQVTQFGKPVTLSCSQTLNHNVMYWYQQKSSQAPKLLFHYYDKDFNNEADTPDNFQSRRPNTSFCFLDIRSPGLGDTAMYLCATSGFRDGDRFYNEQFFGPGTRLTVL.

The CDR3 reads CASGVAGAYNEQFF. CDR3 coding DNA: TGTGCCAGTGGGGTAGCGGGAGCCTACAATGAGCAGTTCTTC. The chain links TRBV19 to TRBJ2-1, with TRBD2 matching 9 bases. Trimming at V came to 8 bases and at J to 2 bases, leaving 4 bases not matched to a gene. This CDR3 spans 14 amino acids. Germline loops: CDR1 LNHDA, CDR2 SQIVND (reference sequence). Full variable domain (rest looked up from reference TRBV19 and TRBJ2-1): DGGITQSPKYLFRKEGQNVTLSCEQNLNHDAMYWYRQDPGQGLRLIYYSQIVNDFQKGDIAEGYSVSREKKESFPLTVTSAQKNPTAFYLCASGVAGAYNEQFFGPGTRLTVL.

Remarks on this clone: The same CDR3 can be traced to other DNA sequences in this sample. V is TRBV27 and J is TRBJ1-5, with D tentatively TRBD1 (5 bases). The V and J ends lost 2 bases and 7 bases respectively, with 9 bases between them. This CDR3 comprises 13 residues. CDR1 is MNHEY, CDR2 SMNVEV, per germline (reference sequence). The DNA for the CDR3 is TGTGCCAGCAGTTTAAGGGGTGGCCAGCCCCAGCATTTT. It translates to CASSLRGGQPQHF.

About this clone: A read error may produce the germline difference seen at one junction end. The chain is built from TRBV6-1 and TRBJ1-1, with 8 bases matching TRBD1. CDR3 size: 10 residues. Germline CDR1 is MNHNS and CDR2 is SASEGT. The CDR3 DNA follows: TGTGCCACTTCGCAGGGGGCGATGGGATTT. Translation: CATSQGAMGF.

The V call is TRBV6-1, the J call TRBJ2-7; 9 nucleotides line up with TRBD1. The V gene end was trimmed by 6 bases and the J gene end by 4 bases; junction bases not matched to a gene: 4. Germline V CDR1 and CDR2: MNHNS, SASEGT. The CDR3 runs 13 residues. In nucleotides, the CDR3 is TGTGCCAGCAGGGACAGGGGTAATTACGAGCAGTACTTC. This encodes CASRDRGNYEQYF.

This clone was seen just once. This sequence joins TRBV28 and TRBJ2-1; D is perhaps TRBD2 (5 bases). CDR3 length equals 18 residues. Germline lookup yields CDR1 MDHEN and CDR2 SYDVKM. V dropped 4 bases and J dropped 5 bases, with 24 bases sitting between them. CDR3 protein: CASSSLAERLSTDNEQFF. Here the CDR3 DNA reads TGTGCCAGCAGTTCCCTGGCCGAGCGACTAAGTACCGACAATGAGCAGTTCTTC. The whole variable domain, remainder taken from reference TRBV28 and TRBJ2-1, is DVKVTQSSRYLVKRTGEKVFLECVQDMDHENMFWYRQDPGLGLRLIYFSYDVKMKEKGDIPEGYSVSREKKERFSLILESASTNQTSMYLCASSSLAERLSTDNEQFFGPGTRLTVL.

The chain has TRBV5-4 and TRBJ2-1; TRBD2 matches at 7 bases. Per germline, CDR1 SGHNT and CDR2 YYREEE (reference sequence). This CDR3 spans 14 amino acids. V trimming: 0 bases; J trimming: 7 bases; junction bases outside the gene matches: 4. The CDR3, as DNA: TGTGCCAGCAGCTTGGGGACTAGTATAAATGAGCAGTTCTTC. It codes for CASSLGTSINEQFF. The entire variable domain, with the rest obtained from reference TRBV5-4 and TRBJ2-1, is as follows: ETGVTQSPTHLIKTRGQQVTLRCSSQSGHNTVSWYQQALGQGPQFIFQYYREEENGRGNFPPRFSGLQFPNYSSELNVNALELDDSALYLCASSLGTSINEQFFGPGTRLTVL.

The chain links TRBV7-9 to TRBJ1-1; D might be TRBD1 (5 bases). V gave up 1 base and J gave up 0 bases, with 18 bases separating them. This CDR3 is 18 amino acids long. The germline gives CDR1 SEHNR, CDR2 FQNEAQ (reference sequence). The CDR3 nucleotides read TGTGCCAGCAGCTTAGGTTCGGCAGGACCAGGGATGAACACTGAAGCTTTCTTT. Protein: CASSLGSAGPGMNTEAFF.

The CDR3: CASSPGLAGVISYNEQFF. The CDR3 DNA sequence: TGTGCCAGCAGCCCTGGGCTAGCGGGAGTGATTTCCTACAATGAGCAGTTCTTC. The chain couples TRBV7-2 to TRBJ2-1, with 10 bases lining up with TRBD2. Germline CDR1 is SGHTA and CDR2 is FQGNSA. This CDR3 region has 18 residues. After removal of 5 bases from V and 1 base from J, the junction contained 11 bases not matched to a gene.

CDR3 amino acids: CASSLRYPQRREGNNEQFF. The DNA of the CDR3 is TGTGCCAGCAGCTTACGATATCCCCAAAGGCGGGAGGGGAACAATGAGCAGTTCTTC. The chain employs TRBV7-9 and TRBJ2-1; TRBD2 matches 9 bases. Losses at the gene ends were 2 bases for V and 5 bases for J; bases not matched to a gene: 16. Germline V lookup: CDR1 SEHNR, CDR2 FQNEAQ (reference sequence). The length of the CDR3 is 19 residues.